This T cell receptor (beta chain) stems from a study of cytomegalovirus exposure and HLA in healthy donors. Overall study results and limits: TCR beta V segments were, for the most part, productive about 87% or about 30% of the time in an earlier analysis. For cytomegalovirus status, the classifier reportedly gave diagnoses with high specificity and sensitivity. Analyzed later, association rates of TCRs varied across HLA loci, with DRB1 most and HLA-C fewest.

With 60 Vbeta and 13 Jbeta primers, the PCR was carried out. Original processing methods: Roughly 11 million of the 80 million or so unique TCR beta chains counted in a later analysis were shared. The repertoire was sequenced with immunoSEQ multiplex PCR; TCRdb's copy has only in-frame clones and lacks some. The D gene and trimming were derived from the DNA, and the V and J assignments and clone size from that table. Among 75,000 to 100,000 clones listed, roughly 76% were seen once. This clone has a single count. Its cognate antigen is unknown. Germline CDR1 and CDR2: MNHEY and SMNVEV (reference sequence). This CDR3 is built from 14 residues. V trimming: 6 bases; J trimming: 4 bases; junction bases outside the gene matches: 4.

Sequencing used PBMCs. The receptor was derived from a female donor in good health and CMV-seronegative. The gene calls are TRBV27 and TRBJ2-3, with 10 bases fitting TRBD2. The CDR3 spells CASRLAGFSDTQYF. In nucleotides, the CDR3 is TGTGCCAGCAGACTAGCGGGGTTCTCAGATACGCAGTATTTT.